This TCR beta chain was identified during a study of CD8+ T cells in alopecia areata. Study at large: Treated patients were given oral tofacitinib, which was dosed at 5 to 10 mg twice daily. Tofacitinib dosing lasted 6 to 18 months, which was then followed by 6 months off drug.

The CDR3 consists of 15 residues. V lost 1 base and J 5 bases, leaving 15 bases between the germline ends. The sequencing template was cDNA reverse transcribed from extracted RNA. Generated by immunoSEQ multiplex PCR, the TCRdb table keeps only in-frame clones and is missing some. The sample lists about 91,000 clones, roughly two fifths seen once, with around 0.8% in the top ten. The sample holds a few counts of this clone. The antigen remains unidentified. Study-wide results and limits: Alopecia totalis/universalis scalp especially showed more expanded CD8+ clones than normal scalp.

The sequencing sample was made of CD4+ T cells sorted from blood. The source is a human donor with alopecia areata. V and J are TRBV23-1 and TRBJ2-7; possibly TRBD1 for D (6 bases). TRBV23-1 is an ORF, and what it does is uncertain. The CDR3, as DNA: TGCGCCAGCAGTCAATATGGAAGGGACAAGGACGAGCAGTACTTC. Translating gives CASSQYGRDKDEQYF.